The source of this TCR beta chain is a study of regulatory T cells in long-lasting Graves disease. Time point in this sample: newly diagnosed GD, antithyroid drugs for less than 3 months. There was RNA extracted from PBMCs, and the TCR library was made from it. This clonotype has a handful of counts. Its antigen is unknown. V shed 6 bases and J 0 bases; nucleotides not matched to a gene: 5. CDR1 DFQATT and CDR2 SNEGSKA come from the germline V gene (reference sequence). The CDR3 covers 14 residues. With iRepertoire HTBI primers and Arm-PCR of CDR3 regions, TCR beta libraries were built. TCRdb redid the calling of the multiplex PCR reads with MiXCR, one entry per CDR3 protein. The sample contains 550,000 to 650,000 distinct CDR3 sequences, roughly 16% of which appear only once. Study-wide findings and caveats: The study found persistent patients shared more public clonotypes (over 2,500) than new patients (nearly 1,000).

The sample was also linked to a second study, of T cells in Graves' hyperthyroidism and ophthalmopathy.

The clonotype was recovered from a man between 18 and 35 years old with Graves disease. The material sequenced was peripheral blood mononuclear cells (PBMCs), taken at new diagnosis, from a patient treated with antithyroid drugs. This rearrangement joins TRBV20-1 to TRBJ2-3; 8 nucleotides line up with TRBD1. CDR3: CSAHGQGSTDTQYF. Here the CDR3 DNA reads TGCAGTGCCCACGGACAGGGAAGCACAGATACGCAGTATTTT.